This is a list of T cell receptor beta chains from one sample in a study of blood T cell repertoires in COVID-19. Profiling relied on immunoSEQ multiplex PCR, and the TCRdb table lists in-frame clones only, not all of them. The profile shows about 240,000 clones, more than 75% of them singletons. The sample was PBMCs or T cells enriched from blood (not recorded which). The receptors come from a woman in her 40s with acute COVID-19. Each CDR3 is given without its conserved first and last residue. A D gene is named only where the DNA matches it firmly.

J | D | V | CDR3
TRBJ1-2 | TRBD1 | TRBV19 | ASSTRQGHNYGYT
TRBJ1-5 | - | TRBV24-1 | ATSDPRPGEGNQPQH
TRBJ2-3 | - | TRBV5-6 | ASSPQGFDPTDTQY
TRBJ2-4 | TRBD2 | TRBV4-1 | ASSQGSAGVAKNIQY
TRBJ2-7 | TRBD2 | TRBV5-1 | ASSLRTSAYQTYEQY
TRBJ1-5 | - | TRBV2 | ASSLSGNQPQH
TRBJ1-2 | - | TRBV19 | ASKQGEANYGYT
TRBJ2-5 | TRBD1 | TRBV5-1 | ASSSSGGPETQY
TRBJ2-7 | TRBD2 | TRBV28 | ASSLGLAGPSYEQY
TRBJ2-7 | - | TRBV24-1 | ATSDSAGYSEQY
TRBJ1-2 | TRBD1 | TRBV7-9 | ASSLQGDPNYGYT
TRBJ2-7 | TRBD1 | TRBV3-1/TRBV3-2 | ASSQPGQGVDEQY
TRBJ2-7 | - | TRBV2 | ASSGRLYEQY
TRBJ2-5 | TRBD2 | TRBV11-3 | ASSTRLAGGQETQY
TRBJ2-3 | - | TRBV27 | ASSFMMGADTQY
TRBJ2-3 | - | TRBV20-1 | SAGTDTQY
TRBJ1-2 | TRBD1 | TRBV19 | ASSVTGVYGYT
TRBJ1-6 | - | TRBV20-1 | SAIDSYNSPLH
TRBJ2-1 | TRBD2 | TRBV5-1 | ASSLVAGVAYNEQF
TRBJ1-5 | - | TRBV27 | ASSPSGHRIWDLSNQPQH
TRBJ2-5 | - | TRBV19 | ATQPTAAQETQY
TRBJ2-3 | TRBD2 | TRBV19 | ASSSLLAGVENSDTQY
TRBJ2-1 | - | TRBV3-1/TRBV3-2 | ASSLYNEQF
TRBJ2-3 | TRBD2 | TRBV25-1 | ASSEFGTSGRSDTQY
TRBJ2-1 | - | TRBV9 | ASSVEGGRGFEQF
TRBJ2-5 | TRBD2 | TRBV15 | ATSVRLASEQETQY
TRBJ1-6 | TRBD1 | TRBV7-9 | ASSYTGDNSPLH
TRBJ2-1 | TRBD2 | TRBV3-1/TRBV3-2 | ASSATTSVYNEQF
TRBJ1-3 | TRBD1 | TRBV5-1 | ASSGGTARSGNTIY
TRBJ2-1 | TRBD1 | TRBV29-1 | SVDRDMTGGSWDEQF
TRBJ2-1 | - | TRBV3-1/TRBV3-2 | ASSQVSFNEQF
TRBJ2-7 | - | TRBV5-3 | ARSLFVASHGQY
TRBJ1-4 | TRBD1 | TRBV4-1 | ASSQDVLGDRDEKLF
TRBJ2-1 | - | TRBV19 | ASSIGDGGYNEQF
TRBJ1-6 | - | TRBV14 | ASSHGDNSPLH
TRBJ1-6 | TRBD1 | TRBV28 | ASSDHLGQDSYNSPLH
TRBJ2-7 | - | TRBV19 | ASSIYSSSYEQY
TRBJ2-5 | - | TRBV23-1 | ASSHRGKETQY
TRBJ2-3 | - | TRBV4-1 | ASSQVLGTDTQY
TRBJ2-7 | - | TRBV13 | ASSFRTTAREQY
TRBJ2-7 | - | TRBV19 | ASSMYRGGTPKEQY
TRBJ2-6 | TRBD1 | TRBV28 | ASKVTGAANVLT
TRBJ2-7 | TRBD2 | TRBV5-1 | ASSPAILAGPTYEQY
TRBJ1-2 | TRBD1 | TRBV20-1 | SASAKVPGQYGYT
TRBJ2-5 | - | TRBV7-3 | ASSLWASETQY
TRBJ2-1 | - | TRBV5-6 | ASKEGGLYNEQF